One and the same sample provided the 15 T cell receptor beta chains below, sequenced in a study of T cell clonality in common variable immunodeficiency. Clones were read by immunoSEQ multiplex PCR, and TCRdb kept only the in-frame ones, dropping some. The sample contains over 50,000 clones, none of them singletons. Material: peripheral blood mononuclear cells. The receptors shown here come from a person aged 18 to 75 in good health.

This clone came up many times. The read is 3 residues too short to cover the CDR3 end, so that end is filled in from the germline J gene. The chain carries TRBV9 and TRBJ2-7, with D maybe TRBD1 (6 bases). CDR1 and CDR2 (germline): SGDLS, YYNGEE. This CDR3 contains 20 residues. The ends were cut back, 3 bases at V and 3 bases at J, with 31 bases in the middle. The DNA read from the CDR3 is TGTGCCAGCAGCGCCAAGAGCCCCGGACAGCCGCTCTCCGAATACTACGAG. Protein: CASSAKSPGQPLSEYYE. The entire CDR3 is CASSAKSPGQPLSEYYEQYF.

This clone occurred many times. The CDR3 end lies 3 residues beyond the end of the read and is filled in from the germline J gene. The chain carries TRBV19 and TRBJ2-6, with D possibly TRBD1 on 5 matching bases. Trimming removed 5 bases at V and 1 base at J, with 9 bases between. Germline V CDR1 and CDR2: LNHDA, SQIVND (reference sequence). The CDR3 consists of 15 residues. The covered CDR3 bases are TGTGCCAGTAGTCAACAGGTGTCTGGGGCCAACGTC. It translates to CASSQQVSGANV. The entire CDR3 protein is CASSQQVSGANVLTF.

Many counts were recorded for this clone. The read ends 3 residues before the CDR3 terminus; that terminus is restored from the germline J gene. This chain joins TRBV11-2 and TRBJ2-2; 7 bases line up with TRBD1. The CDR3 totals 14 residues. V lost 5 bases to trimming and J lost 1 base; unmatched junction nucleotides: 1. The germline CDR1 and CDR2 sequences are SGHAT and FQNNGV. CDR3 residues: CASSRTGNTGELFF. CDR3 bases read: TGTGCCAGCAGCCGGACAGGGAACACCGGGGAG.

Many counts were recorded for this clone. The DNA ends 3 residues before the CDR3 does, and the rest of the CDR3 is filled in from the germline J gene. This chain links TRBV7-6 with TRBJ2-5; D assignment may be TRBD1 or TRBD2 (5 bases each). The V end was cut by 1 base, the J end by 5 bases, with 14 bases between. The CDR3 length is 15 residues. Germline V gene sequence: CDR1 SGHVS, CDR2 FNYEAQ. The covered CDR3 bases are TGTGCCAGCAGCTTAGGAGGGGCAGGAAGGGAGACC. Protein: CASSLGGAGRET. Given in full, the CDR3 is CASSLGGAGRETQYF.

This clone was seen repeatedly, ten times or more. CDR3 DNA (partial): TGCAGTGCTAGTGAGGGTTTTGGCTCCTACGAG. Translation: CSASEGFGSYE. In full, the CDR3 is CSASEGFGSYEQYF. The chain links TRBV20-1 to TRBJ2-7, with TRBD2 as a possible D gene (5 bases). The read terminates 3 residues ahead of where the CDR3 ends, so the germline J gene completes it. The CDR3 covers 14 residues. CDR1 DFQATT and CDR2 SNEGSKA come from the germline V gene (reference sequence). V was trimmed by 3 bases and J by 0 bases, leaving 12 bases between them.

This clone was counted ten times or more. The read is 3 residues too short to cover the CDR3 end, so that end is filled in from the germline J gene. The chain uses TRBV18 and TRBJ2-1; 11 nucleotides line up with TRBD2. This CDR3 comprises 16 residues. With V trimmed by 0 bases and J by 7 bases, 5 bases remained unmatched. CDR1 is KGHSH and CDR2 is LQKENI in the germline V gene. Incomplete CDR3 DNA: TGTGCCAGCTCACCACCACTAGCGGGAGTGGATAATGAG. Its protein product is CASSPPLAGVDNE. The CDR3, in full, reads CASSPPLAGVDNEQFF.

This clone has at least ten counts. The read terminates 3 residues ahead of where the CDR3 ends, so the germline J gene completes it. This chain uses TRBV10-3 with TRBJ1-1; weak D call: TRBD1 (5 bases). Trimming left V 11 bases short and J 3 bases short, with 10 bases between. The CDR3 has 11 amino acids. Germline V gene sequence: CDR1 ENHRY, CDR2 SYGVKD. Incomplete CDR3 DNA: TGTGCCTCGCGAGGGGACACTGAA. This codes for CASRGDTE. In full, the CDR3 is CASRGDTEAFF.

This clone was picked up many times. Read sequence stops 3 residues before the CDR3 end, and the germline J gene provides the missing end. This chain connects TRBV7-2 to TRBJ2-1; possible D gene TRBD2, 5 bases. The ends were cut back, 5 bases at V and 0 bases at J, with 11 bases in the middle. The germline gives CDR1 SGHTA, CDR2 FQGNSA. The CDR3 contains 15 residues. The sequenced CDR3 bases are TGTGCCAGCAGCACCAGCGGAGACTCCTACAATGAG. Translating gives CASSTSGDSYNE. The whole CDR3 sequence is CASSTSGDSYNEQFF.

This clone occurred many times. The sequenced fragment ends 3 residues before the CDR3 boundary, so the rest is inferred from the germline J gene. The rearrangement uses TRBV29-1 and TRBJ2-7, with D perhaps matching TRBD2 (5 bases). This CDR3 is 13 amino acids long. Trimming shortened V by 0 bases and J by 5 bases, and 11 bases separated the two germline ends. Germline lookup yields CDR1 SQVTM and CDR2 ANQGSEA. The DNA read from the CDR3 is TGCAGCGTTGAAGACGGCGGGTTCGACGAG. It encodes CSVEDGGFDE. The entire CDR3 protein reads CSVEDGGFDEQYF.

The DNA read from the CDR3 is TGTGCCAGCAGCCCCCCAGGTTCTGGAAACACC. It specifies CASSPPGSGNT. The full CDR3 reads CASSPPGSGNTIYF. This chain links TRBV13 with TRBJ1-3; D gene ambiguous. Coverage ceases 3 residues before the CDR3 finishes, and the germline J gene fills in the end. The CDR3 is 14 residues long. Trimming took off 5 bases at V and 1 base at J, with 9 bases between the two ends. Looked up from germline, CDR1 is PRHDT and CDR2 is FYEKMQ (reference sequence).

This clone was picked up many times. The read ends 3 residues before the CDR3 terminus; that terminus is restored from the germline J gene. The chain links TRBV20-1 to TRBJ1-6, with D tentatively TRBD1 (6 bases). Germline CDR1 reads DFQATT; CDR2 reads SNEGSKA (reference sequence). The CDR3 runs 16 residues. V lost 4 bases and J lost 0, with 13 bases in between. The CDR3 DNA, read in part, is TGCAGTGCTATACCAGGGGTCCCCTCCTATAATTCACCC. Protein: CSAIPGVPSYNSP. The whole CDR3 is CSAIPGVPSYNSPLHF.

With respect to this clone: The read finishes 3 residues shy of the CDR3 end, and the germline J gene is used to complete it. The chain carries TRBV2 and TRBJ2-7; 10 nucleotides agree with TRBD2. CDR1 and CDR2 (germline): SNHLY, FYNNEI. Trimming took 5 bases from V and 5 from J; bases not matched to a gene: 3. The length of the CDR3 is 13 residues. The part of the CDR3 DNA that was read is TGTGCCAGCAGTCTAGCGGGAGTCGACGAG. Protein product: CASSLAGVDE. The CDR3 reads in full as CASSLAGVDEQYF. The full variable domain, its missing parts supplied by reference TRBV2 and TRBJ2-7, is EPEVTQTPSHQVTQMGQEVILRCVPISNHLYFYWYRQILGQKVEFLVSFYNNEISEKSEIFDDQFSVERPDGSNFTLKIRSTKLEDSAMYFCASSLAGVDEQYFGPGTRLTVT.

This clone was picked up many times. The read stops 3 residues short of the end of the CDR3; the missing end is completed from the germline J gene. The chain recombines TRBV20-1 with TRBJ2-1; 7 nucleotides line up with TRBD2. V trimming: 6 bases; J trimming: 4 bases; junction bases outside the gene matches: 15. Germline loops: CDR1 DFQATT, CDR2 SNEGSKA (reference sequence). The CDR3 has 16 residues. Partial CDR3 DNA: TGCAGTGCAGAGGACCCGGGGGAGGGACTTTACAATGAG. Its protein is CSAEDPGEGLYNE. In full, the CDR3 reads CSAEDPGEGLYNEQFF.

This clone was found many times. Read sequence stops 3 residues before the CDR3 end, and the germline J gene provides the missing end. The same CDR3 arises from other DNA sequences in this sample as well. The chain is built from TRBV30 and TRBJ1-2, with D possibly matching TRBD1 (6 bases). The CDR3 has 13 amino acids. Trimming removed 0 bases from V and 4 bases from J, with 9 bases in between. Germline-derived CDR1 and CDR2 are GTSNPN and SVGIG (reference sequence). The sequenced CDR3 bases are TGTGCCTGGAGTGTACAGGGCCCCTATGGC. This gives the protein CAWSVQGPYG. The entire CDR3 protein reads CAWSVQGPYGYTF.

This clone was recorded at least ten times. The read halts 3 residues ahead of the CDR3 end, with the missing end drawn from the germline J gene. The V gene is TRBV19, the J gene TRBJ1-4, with 9 bases fitting TRBD1. The CDR3 is 13 residues long. Losses at the gene ends were 5 bases for V and 8 bases for J; bases not matched to a gene: 3. Germline loops: CDR1 LNHDA, CDR2 SQIVND (reference sequence). The part of the CDR3 DNA that was read is TGTGCCAGTAGTTCGACAGGGGGGGAAAAA. Protein: CASSSTGGEK. The whole CDR3 region reads CASSSTGGEKLFF.